Below, one TCR beta chain is given with its context. The antigen is not known. The germline CDR1 and CDR2 sequences are MNHEY and SVGAGI. The CDR3 is 16 amino acids. V lost 2 bases to trimming and J lost 3 bases, with 13 bases between them. This specimen belongs to a study of cytomegalovirus exposure and HLA in healthy donors. Findings and limits, study-wide: TCR beta chains associated with HLA were, in a later analysis, more clonally expanded than equally common others. The study had only CMV serostatus as immune exposure information.

PCR was performed using 60 Vbeta and 13 Jbeta primers. Here immunoSEQ multiplex PCR was the method, and the copy in TCRdb shows in-frame clones only, minus some. The profile shows fewer than 200,000 clones, approximately 81% of them singletons. The chain has TRBV6-5 and TRBJ1-4; D gene uncertain. The sequencing sample was made of PBMCs. The sequence derives from a male donor in good health and CMV-seronegative. CDR3 nucleotide sequence: TGTGCCAGCAGTTACAACAGCTGGGCTTCTAATGAAAAACTGTTTTTT. Protein: CASSYNSWASNEKLFF.